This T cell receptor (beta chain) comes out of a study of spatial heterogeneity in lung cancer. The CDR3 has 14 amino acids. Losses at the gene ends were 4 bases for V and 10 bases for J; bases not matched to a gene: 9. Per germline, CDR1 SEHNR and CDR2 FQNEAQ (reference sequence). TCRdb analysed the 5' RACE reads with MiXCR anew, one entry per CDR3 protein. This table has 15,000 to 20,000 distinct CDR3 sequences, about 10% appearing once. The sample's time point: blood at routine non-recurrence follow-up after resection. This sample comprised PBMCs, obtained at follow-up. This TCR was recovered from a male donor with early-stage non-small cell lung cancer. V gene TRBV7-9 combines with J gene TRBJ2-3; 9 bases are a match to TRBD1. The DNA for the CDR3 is TGTGCCAGCAGCTCCGGGACAGGGACTTCGGCGCAGTATTTT. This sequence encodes CASSSGTGTSAQYF. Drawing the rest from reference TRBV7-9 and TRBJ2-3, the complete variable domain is DTGVSQNPRHKITKRGQNVTFRCDPISEHNRLYWYRQTLGQGPEFLTYFQNEAQLEKSRLLSDRFSAERPKGSFSTLEIQRTEQGDSAMYLCASSSGTGTSAQYFGPGTRLTVL.